This is a list of T cell receptor beta chains from one sample in a study of OX40 agonist ivuxolimab in advanced cancers. Repertoires were generated with immunoSEQ multiplex PCR, while TCRdb's copy carries only in-frame clones and drops some. The sample gives about 86,000 clones, roughly 89% of which show up once; approximately 1.5% is in the top ten. Here the sequenced sample was CD4+ or CD8+ T cells sorted from blood, taken in a trial of the OX40 agonist ivuxolimab. These receptors all come from an adult with an advanced solid tumor such as melanoma, head and neck, liver or kidney cancer. CDR3s leave out the opening cysteine and the closing phenylalanine or tryptophan. Fields, in order: clone size, CDR3 length, V gene, J gene, CDR3 protein. Clone size appears in some rows only: once, few, many, or a class for an expanded clone.

>-|13|TRBV12-5|TRBJ2-1
ASGPRCNSHNEQF
>few|11|TRBV4-1|TRBJ2-5
ASSLSRFETQY
>-|12|TRBV7-9|TRBJ1-4
ASSRGGTNEKLF
>few|12|TRBV6-4|TRBJ1-5
ASMEGFSNQPQH
>-|14|TRBV5-1|TRBJ1-2
ASSLVGSRDIYGYT
>-|11|TRBV11-2|TRBJ1-2
ASSLDRVHGYT
>-|11|TRBV12-5|TRBJ2-3
ASGPGGTDTQY
>-|11|TRBV6-6|TRBJ1-5
ASRTRREQPQH
>-|12|TRBV2|TRBJ2-5
ACGGTEYQETQY
>-|12|TRBV19|TRBJ1-2
ASSIDRGNYGYT
>-|14|TRBV7-2|TRBJ2-7
ASSLTSGGPPYEQY
>once|11|TRBV18|TRBJ1-3
ASSDSSGNTIY
>-|14|TRBV11-2|TRBJ1-4
ASRITGLSELEKLF
>-|12|TRBV30|TRBJ1-2
AWRLQGGDYGYT
>-|13|TRBV27|TRBJ2-3
ASSFLDRGTDTQY
>once|11|TRBV29-1|TRBJ2-5
SGWTGSQETQY
>-|14|TRBV6-5|TRBJ1-5
ASSYQGAAPDQPQH
>-|11|TRBV9|TRBJ1-3
GRDPILGNTIY
>-|12|TRBV9|TRBJ2-7
ASSTSYRGFEQY
>-|13|TRBV10-2|TRBJ2-7
ASTPHRGIFYEQY
>-|13|TRBV6-1|TRBJ2-2
ASEGVAGEGGELF
>few|12|TRBV6-6|TRBJ2-3
ASTARGGRDTQY
>-|11|TRBV28|TRBJ2-1
ASSPADGNEQF
>-|11|TRBV5-1|TRBJ2-7
ASSLWGEHEQY
>-|12|TRBV28|-
ASTPQGAAYEQY
>-|12|TRBV18|TRBJ2-5
ASSPASGRQTQY
>-|11|TRBV18|TRBJ2-1
ASSPQGSLGQF